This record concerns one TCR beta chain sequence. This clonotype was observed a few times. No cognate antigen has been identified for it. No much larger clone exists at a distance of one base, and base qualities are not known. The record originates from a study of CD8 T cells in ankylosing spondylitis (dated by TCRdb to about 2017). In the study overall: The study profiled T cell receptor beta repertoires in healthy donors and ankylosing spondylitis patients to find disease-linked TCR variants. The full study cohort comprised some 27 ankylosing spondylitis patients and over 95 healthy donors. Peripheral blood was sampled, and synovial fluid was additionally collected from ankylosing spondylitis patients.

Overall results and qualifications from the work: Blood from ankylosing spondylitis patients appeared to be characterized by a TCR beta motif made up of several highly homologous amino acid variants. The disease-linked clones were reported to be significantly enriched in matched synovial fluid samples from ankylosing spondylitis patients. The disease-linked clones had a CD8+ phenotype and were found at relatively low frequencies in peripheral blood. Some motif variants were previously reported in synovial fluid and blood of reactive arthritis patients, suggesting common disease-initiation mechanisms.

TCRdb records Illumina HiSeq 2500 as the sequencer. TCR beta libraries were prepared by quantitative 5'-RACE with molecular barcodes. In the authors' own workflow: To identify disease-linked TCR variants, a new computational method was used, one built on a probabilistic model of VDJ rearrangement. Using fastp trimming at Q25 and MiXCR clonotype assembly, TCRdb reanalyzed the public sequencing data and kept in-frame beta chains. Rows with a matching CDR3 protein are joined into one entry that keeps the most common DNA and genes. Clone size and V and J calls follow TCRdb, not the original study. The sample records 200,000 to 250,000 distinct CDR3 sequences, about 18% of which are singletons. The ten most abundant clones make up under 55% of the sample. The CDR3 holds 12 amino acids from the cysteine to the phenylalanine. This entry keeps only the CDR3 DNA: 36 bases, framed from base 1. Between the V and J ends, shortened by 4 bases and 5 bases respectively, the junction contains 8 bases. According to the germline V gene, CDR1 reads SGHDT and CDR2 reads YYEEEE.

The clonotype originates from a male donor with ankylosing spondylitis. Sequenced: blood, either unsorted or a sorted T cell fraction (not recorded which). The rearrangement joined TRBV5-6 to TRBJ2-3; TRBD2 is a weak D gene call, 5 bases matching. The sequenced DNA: TGTGCCAGCAGCCCCCGGGGAGATACGCAGTATTTT. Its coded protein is CASSPRGDTQYF.